This is a list of T cell receptor beta chains from one sample in a study of post-analysis software for immune sequencing data. MiXCR, run by TCRdb on the PCR reads, gives a single entry per CDR3 protein. The sample lists roughly 870,000 distinct CDR3 sequences, under 70% occurring once. The sequencing sample was made of blood. The receptors stem from a girl under 18 with multiple sclerosis. The conserved cysteine and the conserved F or W are not part of the CDR3 here. Clone size is stated in some rows and not others, as once, few, many or a class when expanded.

TRBJ2-5,TRBV15,few,ATSRDYPLGETQY
TRBJ2-5,TRBV2,NA,ASSRDRGSPGREQY
TRBJ1-2,TRBV4-2,NA,ASSQVRERSRGYT
TRBJ1-6,TRBV5-1,NA,ASRSDRGGSYNSPLH
TRBJ2-3,TRBV6-5,few,ASSLGLAFDTQY
TRBJ2-7,TRBV20-1,few,SARDLTNNAAEQY
TRBJ2-4,TRBV29-1,NA,SVEDVRAENIQY
TRBJ2-7,TRBV10-2,few,ASSLPGGRGTYEQY
TRBJ2-7,TRBV7-2,NA,ASSLTGSKYSYEQY
NA,TRBV10-3,NA,AISQGPRLAYEQY
NA,TRBV20-1,NA,SAREDSGDPYEQY
TRBJ1-1,TRBV29-1,few,SVWTGTAREAF
TRBJ1-5,TRBV9,few,ASSVRQRYGNQPQH
TRBJ2-3,TRBV9,NA,ASSTPRRDSSTDTQY
TRBJ1-1,TRBV12-5,once,AAKTVNTEAF
TRBJ2-5,TRBV6-2/TRBV6-3,NA,ASRTWISETQY
TRBJ2-2,TRBV29-1,NA,SVARGGTGELF
NA,TRBV5-6,NA,ASSLGQAKRETQY
TRBJ1-1,TRBV20-1,NA,SAAGQGMNTEAF
TRBJ2-6,TRBV29-1,few,SVRTDRPGANVLT
TRBJ2-7,TRBV6-5,NA,ASTDRGRIYEQY
TRBJ2-5,TRBV9,few,ASSVGQGWIETQY
TRBJ1-5,TRBV7-6,NA,ASSLADNQPQH
TRBJ2-4,TRBV29-1,few,SVEAPSQYTRAKNIQY
TRBJ2-7,TRBV7-9,few,ASSRRGANEQY
TRBJ2-5,TRBV20-1,NA,SARERIQETQY
TRBJ1-1,TRBV29-1,NA,SVERQTMNTEAF
TRBJ2-1,TRBV29-1,NA,SVEESDASSYNEQF
TRBJ2-3,TRBV12-3/TRBV12-4,NA,ASSSWTGISTDTQY
TRBJ1-2,TRBV12-3/TRBV12-4,NA,AVKDREVWGYT
TRBJ2-7,TRBV6-1,few,ASTHDEQY
TRBJ2-7,TRBV20-1,NA,SARADTGGGYEQY
TRBJ2-7,TRBV6-5,NA,ASSISSSYEQY
TRBJ2-4,TRBV20-1,many,SAPGGLAKNIQY
TRBJ2-7,TRBV6-2/TRBV6-3,NA,ASSYSTRGTGSSSYEQY
TRBJ1-5,TRBV5-6,few,ASSEGTGRGNQPQH
TRBJ2-5,TRBV10-3,NA,AISEPRLAGGQTQY
TRBJ1-1,TRBV29-1,once,SVEDGAAPGTEAF
TRBJ2-7,TRBV7-3,NA,ASSLSPNSCEQY
TRBJ2-3,TRBV20-1,NA,SATEVAGGFPDTQY
TRBJ2-1,TRBV27,few,ASSYEGGPYNEQF
TRBJ2-3,TRBV9,NA,ASSVGPGAGTDTQY
TRBJ2-7,TRBV7-3,NA,ASSLTWATGRGAEQY
TRBJ2-7,TRBV6-6,few,ASNDRAYEQY
TRBJ1-1,TRBV29-1,NA,SVSTQYTEAF
TRBJ1-4,TRBV9,NA,ASSAFGGGANEKLF
TRBJ1-2,TRBV27,once,ASSLFRGTGGYT
TRBJ2-1,TRBV20-1,NA,SGQAPSGGGEQF
TRBJ2-7,TRBV18,NA,ASSPNQLRTDYEQY
TRBJ1-4,TRBV19,NA,ASSRYRESTANEKLF
TRBJ2-3,TRBV4-1,NA,ASSQDGTGGTDTQY